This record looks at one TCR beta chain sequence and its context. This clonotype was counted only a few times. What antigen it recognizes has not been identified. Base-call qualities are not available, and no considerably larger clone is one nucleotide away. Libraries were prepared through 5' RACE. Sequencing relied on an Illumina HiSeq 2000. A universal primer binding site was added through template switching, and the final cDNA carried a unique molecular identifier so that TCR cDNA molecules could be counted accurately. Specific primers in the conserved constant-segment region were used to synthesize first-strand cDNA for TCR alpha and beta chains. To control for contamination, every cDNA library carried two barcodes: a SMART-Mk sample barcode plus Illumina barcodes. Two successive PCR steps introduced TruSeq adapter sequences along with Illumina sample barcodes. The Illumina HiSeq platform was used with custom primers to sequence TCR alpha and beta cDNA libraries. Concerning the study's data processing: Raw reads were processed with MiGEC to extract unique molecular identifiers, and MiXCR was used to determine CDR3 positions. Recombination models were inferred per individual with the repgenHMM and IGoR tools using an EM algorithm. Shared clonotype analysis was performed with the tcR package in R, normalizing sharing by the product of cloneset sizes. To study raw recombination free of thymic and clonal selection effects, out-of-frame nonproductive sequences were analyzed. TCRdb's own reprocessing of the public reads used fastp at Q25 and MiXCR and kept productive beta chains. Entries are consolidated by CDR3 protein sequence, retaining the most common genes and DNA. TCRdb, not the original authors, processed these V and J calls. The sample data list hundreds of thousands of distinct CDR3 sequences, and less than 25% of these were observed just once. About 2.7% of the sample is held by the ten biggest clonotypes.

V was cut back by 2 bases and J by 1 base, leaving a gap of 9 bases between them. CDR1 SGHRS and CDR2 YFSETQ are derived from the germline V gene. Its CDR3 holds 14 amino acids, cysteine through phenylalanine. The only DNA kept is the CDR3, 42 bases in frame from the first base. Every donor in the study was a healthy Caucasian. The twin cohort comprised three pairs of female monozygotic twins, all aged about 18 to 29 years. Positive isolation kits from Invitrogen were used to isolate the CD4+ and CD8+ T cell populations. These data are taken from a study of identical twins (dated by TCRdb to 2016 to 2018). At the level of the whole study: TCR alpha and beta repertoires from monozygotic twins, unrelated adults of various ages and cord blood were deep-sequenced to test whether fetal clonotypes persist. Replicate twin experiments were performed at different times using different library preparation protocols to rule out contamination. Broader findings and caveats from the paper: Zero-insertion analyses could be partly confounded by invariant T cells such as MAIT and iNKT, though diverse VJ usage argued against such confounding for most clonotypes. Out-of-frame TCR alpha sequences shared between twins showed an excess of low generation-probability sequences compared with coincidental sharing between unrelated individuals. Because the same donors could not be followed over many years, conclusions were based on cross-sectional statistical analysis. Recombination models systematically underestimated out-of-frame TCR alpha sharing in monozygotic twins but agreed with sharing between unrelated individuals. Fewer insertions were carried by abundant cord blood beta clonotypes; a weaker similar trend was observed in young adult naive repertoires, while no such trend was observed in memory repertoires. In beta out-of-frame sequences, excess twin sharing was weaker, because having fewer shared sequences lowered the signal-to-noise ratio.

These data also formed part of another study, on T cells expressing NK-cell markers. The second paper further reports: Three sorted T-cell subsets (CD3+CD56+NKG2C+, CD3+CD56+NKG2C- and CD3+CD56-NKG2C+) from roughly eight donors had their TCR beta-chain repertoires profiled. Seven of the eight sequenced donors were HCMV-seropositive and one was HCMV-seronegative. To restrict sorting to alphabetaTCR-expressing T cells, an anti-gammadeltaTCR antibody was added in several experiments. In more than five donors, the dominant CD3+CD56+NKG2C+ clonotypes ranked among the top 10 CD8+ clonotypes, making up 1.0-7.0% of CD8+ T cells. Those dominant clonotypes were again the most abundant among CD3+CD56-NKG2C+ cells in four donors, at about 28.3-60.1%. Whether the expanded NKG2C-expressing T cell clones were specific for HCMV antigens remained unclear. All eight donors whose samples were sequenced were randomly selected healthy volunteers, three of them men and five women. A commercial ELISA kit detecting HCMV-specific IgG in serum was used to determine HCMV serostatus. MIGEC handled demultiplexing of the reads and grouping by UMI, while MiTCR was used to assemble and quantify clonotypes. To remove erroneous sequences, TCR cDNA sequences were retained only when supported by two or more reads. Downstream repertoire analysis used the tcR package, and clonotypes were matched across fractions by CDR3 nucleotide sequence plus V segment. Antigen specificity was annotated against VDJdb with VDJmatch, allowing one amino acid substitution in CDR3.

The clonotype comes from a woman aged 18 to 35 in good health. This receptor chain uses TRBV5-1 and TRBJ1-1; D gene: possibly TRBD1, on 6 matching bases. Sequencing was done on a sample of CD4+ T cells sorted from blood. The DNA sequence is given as TGCGCCAGCAGCTTCCAACAGGGGAACACTGAAGCTTTCTTT. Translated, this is CASSFQQGNTEAFF. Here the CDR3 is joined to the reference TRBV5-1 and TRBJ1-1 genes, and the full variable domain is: KAGVTQTPRYLIKTRGQQVTLSCSPISGHRSVSWYQQTPGQGLQFLFEYFSETQRNKGNFPGRFSGRQFSNSRSEMNVSTLELGDSALYLCASSFQQGNTEAFFGQGTRLTVV.